The subject of this entry is one TCR beta chain. Its antigen is currently unknown. Alopecia areata patients had lesional scalp punch biopsies and peripheral blood taken from them. The CDR3 has 15 residues. Germline V gives CDR1 SGHDN, CDR2 FVKESK. J gave up 1 base and V 3 bases, and 3 bases lay outside the gene matches. cDNA prepared by RNA extraction and subsequent reverse transcription served as the template for sequencing. Assay used: immunoSEQ multiplex PCR; TCRdb lists only in-frame clones, some missing. The sample lists some 170,000 clones, roughly 66% occurring once. This sample stems from a study of CD8+ T cells in alopecia areata. Study results and limitations: Scalp samples also yield sequences of resident alphabeta T cells from normal skin. Against the mouse data, patients shared TCRs less clearly, possibly for HLA reasons.

Here the sequenced sample was CD8+ T cells sorted from blood, taken at week 0. The chain joins TRBV14 to TRBJ2-5, with TRBD1 identical over 9 bases. This clonotype was sampled from a human donor with alopecia areata. The CDR3 DNA reads TGTGCCAGCAGCCAGCGGGACAGGGCCCAAGAGACCCAGTACTTC. It translates to CASSQRDRAQETQYF.